The sequence of this TCR beta chain was determined in a study of cytomegalovirus exposure and HLA in healthy donors. General study results and limits: Follow-up analysis later connected one missense variant in DCLRE1C with trimming of TCR beta V- and J-genes.

V gave up 5 bases and J gave up 9 bases, with 18 bases separating them. The CDR3 length is 14 residues. CDR1 is MNHEY, CDR2 SMNVEV, per germline (reference sequence). This clone was observed a few times. The target antigen is unknown. The PCR ran on 60 Vbeta and 13 Jbeta primers. The assay was immunoSEQ multiplex PCR, and TCRdb's table has in-frame clones only and misses some. The table has tens of thousands of clones, about three fifths seen once. Specimen: PBMCs. This TCR derives from a man aged 30 to 45 in good health and CMV-seronegative. V gene TRBV27 combines with J gene TRBJ2-3, with a weak D call TRBD2 (6 bases). The CDR3 reads CASSPPDGGRTQYF. CDR3 nucleotide sequence: TGTGCCAGCAGTCCCCCGGACGGGGGAAGGACGCAGTATTTT.